The 11 T cell receptor beta chains listed next were all sequenced from one sample in a study of CD8+ T cells in alopecia areata. Sequencing relied on a cDNA template that was reverse transcribed from extracted RNA. Profiling relied on immunoSEQ multiplex PCR, and the TCRdb table lists in-frame clones only, not all of them. The data contain 150,000 to 200,000 clones, roughly 66% of them singletons. The starting material was CD8+ T cells sorted from blood, obtained at week 0. The receptors were gathered from a human donor with alopecia areata.

V usage is TRBV5-1 and J usage is TRBJ1-2; D not certain. The CDR3 has 13 amino acids. The germline V gene encodes CDR1 SGHRS and CDR2 YFSETQ. V was pared by 2 bases and J by 3 bases, with 8 bases between. CDR3 protein: CASSFYTDYGYTF. The CDR3 DNA reads TGCGCCAGCAGCTTCTACACAGACTATGGCTACACCTTC.

This chain uses TRBV2 with TRBJ2-3; D remains ambiguous. The CDR3 runs to 11 residues. CDR1 is SNHLY, CDR2 FYNNEI, per germline. Trimming took 8 bases from V and 1 from J, leaving 4 bases between them. The DNA of the CDR3 is TGTGCCAGCGGAGGCACAGATACGCAGTATTTT. It translates to CASGGTDTQYF.

This chain joins TRBV6-5 and TRBJ2-3; D is possibly TRBD2 (6 bases). Germline V lookup: CDR1 MNHEY, CDR2 SVGAGI. Trimming pared 2 bases from V and 0 bases from J, leaving 12 bases between. The CDR3 is 16 amino acids. In DNA, the CDR3 is TGTGCCAGCAGTTACCTCGGCGGGGCAAGCACAGATACGCAGTATTTT. Translation: CASSYLGGASTDTQYF.

This clone was observed a handful of times. CDR3 sequence (DNA): TGTGCCTGGAGACTCCGGGACAGGGAGGACGAGCAGTACTTC. The encoded protein is CAWRLRDREDEQYF. The genes are TRBV30 and TRBJ2-7, with 9 bases aligning to TRBD1. With V trimmed by 3 bases and J by 5 bases, 8 bases remained unmatched. Germline V gives CDR1 GTSNPN, CDR2 SVGIG (reference sequence). The length of the CDR3 is 14 residues.

V usage is TRBV6-1 and J usage is TRBJ2-7, with D unclear. Germline assignment: CDR1 MNHNS and CDR2 SASEGT. The V end was cut by 2 bases, the J end by 4 bases, with 6 bases between. The CDR3 runs 12 residues. The CDR3 is CASSETRYEQYF. Here the CDR3 DNA reads TGTGCCAGCAGTGAAACTCGGTACGAGCAGTACTTC.

This sequence joins TRBV27 and TRBJ1-6; D uncertain. V lost 6 bases and J lost 0, with 9 bases in between. Germline V gene lookup returns CDR1 MNHEY and CDR2 SMNVEV (reference sequence). The CDR3 loop spans 15 amino acids. CDR3: CASSPPRSYNSPLHF. DNA for the CDR3: TGTGCCAGCAGCCCGCCCCGCTCCTATAATTCACCCCTCCACTTT.

This sequence joins TRBV2 and TRBJ1-1; no definite D call. The V end was cut by 4 bases, the J end by 4 bases, with 10 bases between. Looked up from germline, CDR1 is SNHLY and CDR2 is FYNNEI. The CDR3 extends over 13 amino acids. This CDR3 reads CASSGWRGTEAFF. Written as DNA, the CDR3 is TGTGCCAGCAGTGGATGGCGCGGCACTGAAGCTTTCTTT.

This chain links TRBV27 with TRBJ1-2; possibly TRBD1 for D (5 bases). V shed 5 bases and J shed 4 bases, with 14 bases lying between them. CDR3 length: 14 amino acids. Germline-derived CDR1 and CDR2 are MNHEY and SMNVEV (reference sequence). CDR3 in amino acids: CASSPLGRGYGYTF. CDR3 coding DNA: TGTGCCAGCAGTCCCCTGGGAAGGGGCTATGGCTACACCTTC.

The chain carries TRBV7-2 and TRBJ2-3; D unresolved. This CDR3 is 14 amino acids long. CDR1 and CDR2 from the germline V gene are SGHTA and FQGNSA. V lost 6 bases, J lost 2 bases, and 12 bases lay in between. CDR3 protein: CASRPPGFTDTQYF. CDR3 nucleotide sequence: TGTGCCAGCAGGCCCCCGGGCTTCACAGATACGCAGTATTTT.

V usage is TRBV28 and J usage is TRBJ2-7; no reliable D call. Germline assignment: CDR1 MDHEN and CDR2 SYDVKM. The CDR3 runs to 14 residues. The germline V and J ends were trimmed by 4 bases and 2 bases, with 12 bases remaining between them. For the CDR3, the DNA is TGTGCCAGCAGTTCGACGACCCTCACCTACGAGCAGTACTTC. Protein product: CASSSTTLTYEQYF.

This sequence joins TRBV21-1 and TRBJ1-2; the table's D gene call, TRBD1, was not cross checked with the DNA. TRBV21-1 is labeled a pseudogene. The CDR3 sequence is 14 residues long. As DNA, the CDR3 is TGTGCCAGCACGACACAGGGCTACTACTATGGCTACACCTTC. Its translation is CASTTQGYYYGYTF.